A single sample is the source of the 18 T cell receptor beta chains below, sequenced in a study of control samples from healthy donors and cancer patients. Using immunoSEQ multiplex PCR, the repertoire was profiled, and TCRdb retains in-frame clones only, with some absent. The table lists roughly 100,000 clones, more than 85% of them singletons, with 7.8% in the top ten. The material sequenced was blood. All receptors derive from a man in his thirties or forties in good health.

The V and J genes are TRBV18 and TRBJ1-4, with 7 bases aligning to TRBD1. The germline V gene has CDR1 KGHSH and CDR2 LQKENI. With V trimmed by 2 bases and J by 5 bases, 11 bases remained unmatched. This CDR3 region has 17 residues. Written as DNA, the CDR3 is TGTGCCAGCTCACCATTCGGGCCGACAGGGCAAAATGAAAAACTGTTTTTT. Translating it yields CASSPFGPTGQNEKLFF.

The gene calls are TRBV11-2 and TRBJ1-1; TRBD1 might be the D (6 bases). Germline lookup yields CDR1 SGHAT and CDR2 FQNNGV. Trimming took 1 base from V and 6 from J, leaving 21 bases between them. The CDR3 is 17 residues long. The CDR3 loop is CASSLVRGGAGGSEAFF. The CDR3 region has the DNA TGTGCCAGCAGCTTAGTTAGGGGGGGGGCTGGAGGCTCTGAAGCTTTCTTT.

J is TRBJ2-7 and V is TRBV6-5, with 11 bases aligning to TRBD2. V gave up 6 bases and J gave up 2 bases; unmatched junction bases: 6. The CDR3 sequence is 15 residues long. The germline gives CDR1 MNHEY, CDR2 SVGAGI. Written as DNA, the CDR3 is TGTGCCAGCAGCTCTGGGACTAGCGGTACCTACGAGCAGTACTTC. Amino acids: CASSSGTSGTYEQYF.

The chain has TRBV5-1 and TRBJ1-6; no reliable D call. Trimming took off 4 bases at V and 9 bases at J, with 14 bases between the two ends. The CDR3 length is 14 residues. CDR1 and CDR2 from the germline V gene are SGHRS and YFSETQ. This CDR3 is CASSMGTEGSPLHF. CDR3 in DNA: TGCGCCAGCAGCATGGGTACGGAGGGTTCACCCCTCCACTTT.

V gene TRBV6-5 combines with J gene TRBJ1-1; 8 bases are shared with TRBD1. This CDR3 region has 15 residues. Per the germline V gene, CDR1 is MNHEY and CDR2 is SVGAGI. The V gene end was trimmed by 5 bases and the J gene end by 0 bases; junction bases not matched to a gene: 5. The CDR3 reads CASSPNRGLNTEAFF. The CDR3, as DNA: TGTGCCAGCAGTCCCAACAGGGGGTTGAACACTGAAGCTTTCTTT.

This CDR3 reads CASSQTSGRGYNEQFF. The CDR3 bases are TGTGCCAGCAGCCAGACCAGCGGGAGAGGTTACAATGAGCAGTTCTTC. The V call is TRBV4-2, the J call TRBJ2-1, with TRBD2 matching over 8 bases. Germline CDR1 reads LGHNA; CDR2 reads YNFKEQ. Losses at the gene ends were 3 bases for V and 4 bases for J; bases not matched to a gene: 8. CDR3 length equals 16 residues.

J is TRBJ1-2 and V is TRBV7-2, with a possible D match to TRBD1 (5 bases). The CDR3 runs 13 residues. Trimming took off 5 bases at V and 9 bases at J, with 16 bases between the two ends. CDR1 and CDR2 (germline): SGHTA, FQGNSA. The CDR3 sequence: CASSQGRDHRYTF. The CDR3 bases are TGTGCCAGCAGCCAAGGCAGGGATCATCGCTACACCTTC. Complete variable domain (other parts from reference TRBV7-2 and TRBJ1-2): GAGVSQSPSNKVTEKGKDVELRCDPISGHTALYWYRQSLGQGLEFLIYFQGNSAPDKSGLPSDRFSAERTGGSVSTLTIQRTQQEDSAVYLCASSQGRDHRYTFGSGTRLTVV.

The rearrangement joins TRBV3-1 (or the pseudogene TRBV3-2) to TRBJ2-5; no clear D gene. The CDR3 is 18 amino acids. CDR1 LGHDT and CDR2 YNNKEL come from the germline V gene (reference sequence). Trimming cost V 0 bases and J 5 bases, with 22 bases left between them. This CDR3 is CASSQDPRAGKRSETQYF. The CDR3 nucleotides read TGTGCCAGCAGCCAAGATCCCCGGGCTGGGAAAAGGTCGGAGACCCAGTACTTC.

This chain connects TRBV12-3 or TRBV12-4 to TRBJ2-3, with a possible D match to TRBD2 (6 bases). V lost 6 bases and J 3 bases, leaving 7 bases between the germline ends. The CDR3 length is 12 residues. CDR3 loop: CASSLATDTQYF. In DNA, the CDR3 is TGTGCCAGCAGCCTAGCGACAGATACGCAGTATTTT.

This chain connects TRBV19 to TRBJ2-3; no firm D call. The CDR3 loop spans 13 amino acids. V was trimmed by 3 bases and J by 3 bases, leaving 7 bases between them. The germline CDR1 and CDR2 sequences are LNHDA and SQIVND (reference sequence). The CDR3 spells CASSIRLTDTQYF. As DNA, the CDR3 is TGTGCCAGTAGTATCAGACTTACAGATACGCAGTATTTT.

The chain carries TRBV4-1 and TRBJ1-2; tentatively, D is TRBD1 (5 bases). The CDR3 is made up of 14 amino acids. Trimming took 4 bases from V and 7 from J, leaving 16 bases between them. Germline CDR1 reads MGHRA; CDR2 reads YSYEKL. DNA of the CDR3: TGCGCCAGCAGCCCCAGGGTCATGAATGTTGGCTACACCTTC. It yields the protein CASSPRVMNVGYTF.

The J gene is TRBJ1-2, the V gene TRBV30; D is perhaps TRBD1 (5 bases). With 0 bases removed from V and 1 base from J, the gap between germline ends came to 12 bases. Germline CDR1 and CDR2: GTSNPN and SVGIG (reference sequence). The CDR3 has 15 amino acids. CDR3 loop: CAWSVGTFSNYGYTF. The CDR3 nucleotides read TGTGCCTGGAGTGTAGGGACCTTTAGTAACTATGGCTACACCTTC.

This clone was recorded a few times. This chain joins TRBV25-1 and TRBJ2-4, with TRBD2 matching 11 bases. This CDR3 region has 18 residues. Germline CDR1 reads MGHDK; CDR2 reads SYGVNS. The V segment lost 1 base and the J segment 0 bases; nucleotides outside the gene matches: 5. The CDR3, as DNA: TGTGCCAGCAGTGAATTTGGTAGCGGGGGGGTAGCCAAAAACATTCAGTACTTC. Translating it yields CASSEFGSGGVAKNIQYF.

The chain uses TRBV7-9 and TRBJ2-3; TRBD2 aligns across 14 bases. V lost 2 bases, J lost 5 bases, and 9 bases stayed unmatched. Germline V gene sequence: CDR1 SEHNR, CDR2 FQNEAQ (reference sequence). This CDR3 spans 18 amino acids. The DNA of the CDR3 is TGTGCCAGCAGCTTACTCACGTTCGGGACTAGCGGGAGAGATACGCAGTATTTT. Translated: CASSLLTFGTSGRDTQYF.

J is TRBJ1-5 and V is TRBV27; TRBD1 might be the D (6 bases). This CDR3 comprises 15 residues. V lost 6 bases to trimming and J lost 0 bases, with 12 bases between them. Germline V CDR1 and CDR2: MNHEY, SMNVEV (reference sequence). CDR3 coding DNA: TGTGCCAGCAGACCGACAGGTTATAGCAATCAGCCCCAGCATTTT. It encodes CASRPTGYSNQPQHF.

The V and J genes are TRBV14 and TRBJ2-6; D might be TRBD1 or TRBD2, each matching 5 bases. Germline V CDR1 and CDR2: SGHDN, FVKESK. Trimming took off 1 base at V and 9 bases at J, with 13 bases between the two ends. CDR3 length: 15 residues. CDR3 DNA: TGTGCCAGCAGCCAAGGGACGAGGGACGGCAACGTCCTGACTTTC. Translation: CASSQGTRDGNVLTF.

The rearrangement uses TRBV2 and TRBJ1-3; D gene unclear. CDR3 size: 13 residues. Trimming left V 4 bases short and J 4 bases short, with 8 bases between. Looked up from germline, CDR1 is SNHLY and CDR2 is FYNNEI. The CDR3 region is CASSGAKGNTIYF. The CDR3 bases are TGTGCCAGCAGTGGCGCGAAGGGAAACACCATATATTTT.

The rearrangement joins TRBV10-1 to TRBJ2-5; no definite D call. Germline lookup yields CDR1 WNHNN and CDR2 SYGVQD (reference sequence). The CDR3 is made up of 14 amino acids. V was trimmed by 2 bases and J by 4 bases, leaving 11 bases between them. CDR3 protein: CASSEGPMGETQYF. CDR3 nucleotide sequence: TGCGCCAGCAGTGAGGGGCCTATGGGAGAGACCCAGTACTTC.